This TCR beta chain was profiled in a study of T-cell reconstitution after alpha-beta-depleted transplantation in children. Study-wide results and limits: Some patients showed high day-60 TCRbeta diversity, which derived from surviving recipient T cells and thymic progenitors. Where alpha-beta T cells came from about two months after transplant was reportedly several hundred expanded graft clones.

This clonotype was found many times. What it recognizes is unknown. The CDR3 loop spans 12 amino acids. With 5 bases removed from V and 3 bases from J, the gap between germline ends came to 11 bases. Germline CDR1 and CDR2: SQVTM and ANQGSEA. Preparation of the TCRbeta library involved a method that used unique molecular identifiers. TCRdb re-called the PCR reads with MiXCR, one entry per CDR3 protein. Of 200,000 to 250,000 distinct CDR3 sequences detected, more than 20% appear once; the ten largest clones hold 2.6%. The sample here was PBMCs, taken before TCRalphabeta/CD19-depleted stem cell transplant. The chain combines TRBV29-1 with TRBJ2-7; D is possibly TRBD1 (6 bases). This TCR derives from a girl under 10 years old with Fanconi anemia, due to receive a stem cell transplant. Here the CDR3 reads CSVRTGFYEQYF. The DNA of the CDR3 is TGCAGCGTTCGTACAGGGTTCTACGAGCAGTACTTC.